The 8 T cell receptor beta chains below come from one sample, sequenced in a study of vaccination and CD4 T cells after COVID-19. The treatment here: roughly nine-day PBMC culture with coronavirus spike peptide pools or control peptides (ViraFEST assay). Their antigens remain unidentified. At the Johns Hopkins FTIC core, DNA taken from cultured CD4+ T cells was sequenced by way of the Oncomine TCR Beta short-read assay. TCRdb fed the PCR reads into MiXCR, producing one record per CDR3 protein. Among approximately 17,000 distinct CDR3 sequences, roughly 60% were seen once, and the ten largest hold 6.6%. Sample: CD4+ T cells from blood, cultured in vitro, taken before SARS-CoV-2 vaccination. Receptors originate from a human donor who had recovered from COVID-19.

A few counts support this clonotype. The chain joins TRBV20-1 to TRBJ2-6; a possible D gene is TRBD1 (6 bases). Trimming pared 3 bases from V and 1 base from J, leaving 10 bases between. The CDR3 length is 15 residues. The germline gives CDR1 DFQATT, CDR2 SNEGSKA (reference sequence). The CDR3 coding sequence is TGCAGTGCTAGCGATACAGGGTCTGGGGCCAACGTCCTGACTTTC. As protein: CSASDTGSGANVLTF.

This rearrangement joins TRBV20-1 to TRBJ2-3; perhaps TRBD2 as D (5 bases). Germline V CDR1 and CDR2: DFQATT, SNEGSKA (reference sequence). The V and J ends lost 2 bases and 1 base respectively, with 22 bases between them. This CDR3 contains 18 residues. CDR3 sequence reads: CSARLRSGGFAGTDTQYF. The DNA for the CDR3 is TGCAGTGCTAGATTACGGAGCGGCGGCTTCGCGGGCACAGATACGCAGTATTTT.

The V gene is TRBV20-1, the J gene TRBJ2-4, with D perhaps matching TRBD2 (5 bases). V lost 6 bases and J 8 bases, leaving 11 bases between the germline ends. This CDR3 region has 11 residues. Germline V CDR1 and CDR2: DFQATT, SNEGSKA (reference sequence). CDR3 region: CSARKDYIQYF. The CDR3 bases are TGCAGTGCCAGAAAGGACTACATTCAGTACTTC.

The CDR3 loop reads CASSVDYWQETQYF. Written as DNA, the CDR3 is TGTGCCAGCAGCGTAGATTACTGGCAAGAGACCCAGTACTTC. V usage is TRBV9 and J usage is TRBJ2-5; D is unclear. Per germline, CDR1 SGDLS and CDR2 YYNGEE. There are 14 residues in the CDR3. Trimming removed 0 bases from V and 2 bases from J, with 8 bases in between.

V is TRBV7-8 and J is TRBJ2-3, with D tentatively TRBD1 or TRBD2 (6 bases each). Germline CDR1 and CDR2: SGHVS and FQNEAQ. V was shortened by 5 bases and J by 2 bases, with 11 bases between the two germline ends. The CDR3 runs 14 residues. The DNA of the CDR3 is TGTGCCAGCAGCCGGAGGGGGAACACAGATACGCAGTATTTT. Translation: CASSRRGNTDTQYF.

This clonotype has more than one count but fewer than ten. The rearrangement joins TRBV7-9 to TRBJ2-2, with a possible D match to TRBD1 (5 bases). The V end was cut by 5 bases, the J end by 8 bases, with 15 bases between. CDR3 size: 14 residues. CDR1 is SEHNR and CDR2 is FQNEAQ in the germline V gene (reference sequence). In DNA form, the CDR3 reads TGTGCCAGCAGCCTCCAAGGGGTTGAGGGGGAGCTGTTTTTT. Amino acids: CASSLQGVEGELFF.

The rearrangement uses TRBV15 and TRBJ1-3; D unclear. V lost 0 bases and J 1 base, leaving 4 bases between the germline ends. The CDR3 is made up of 14 amino acids. Per the germline V gene, CDR1 is LNHNV and CDR2 is YYDKDF (reference sequence). The CDR3 protein is CATSREGSGNTIYF. The CDR3 nucleotides read TGTGCCACCAGCAGAGAGGGGTCTGGAAACACCATATATTTT.

The chain uses TRBV4-1 and TRBJ2-3; perhaps TRBD1 as D (6 bases). V was trimmed by 1 base and J by 3 bases, leaving 17 bases between them. The CDR3 totals 17 residues. Germline V lookup: CDR1 MGHRA, CDR2 YSYEKL. For the CDR3, the DNA is TGCGCCAGCAGCCAAGGGCGGTTATCCAGGGGTACAGATACGCAGTATTTT. It codes for CASSQGRLSRGTDTQYF.